This T cell receptor beta chain was found in a study of blood T cell repertoires in COVID-19. Across the whole study: Sites across the United States, Italy and Spain contributed samples from acute and convalescent COVID-19.

Looked up from germline, CDR1 is MNHEY and CDR2 is SVGAGI. This CDR3 has 15 amino acids. V lost 5 bases and J lost 7, with 18 bases in between. TCRdb keeps only in-frame clones here, not all; method: immunoSEQ multiplex PCR. The table includes tens of thousands of clones, roughly 90% detected once. This TCR came from a woman aged 55-75 years with acute or convalescent COVID-19. Input material: peripheral blood. The rearrangement links TRBV6-5 to TRBJ1-5; weak D call: TRBD1 (6 bases). In nucleotides, the CDR3 is TGTGCCAGCAGTCCCACCGGGGGGCGAGGACAGCCCCAGCATTTT. Protein product: CASSPTGGRGQPQHF.